The source of this T cell receptor (beta chain) is a study of CD8 T cells in ankylosing spondylitis. General study points: A TCR beta motif of under 10 highly homologous variants seemed to mark ankylosing spondylitis blood. Reportedly, disease-linked clones are significantly enriched in ankylosing spondylitis patients' matched synovial fluid.

MiXCR, run by TCRdb on the 5' RACE reads, gives a single entry per CDR3 protein. The sample consists of tens of thousands of distinct CDR3 sequences, around 8.3% of them appearing once. There are a few counts of this clonotype. Its specificity is unknown. In germline, CDR1 is SGHVS, CDR2 FQNEAQ. V lost 5 bases to trimming and J lost 7 bases; unmatched junction nucleotides: 6. This CDR3 contains 15 residues. Material for sequencing was blood, either unsorted or a sorted T cell fraction (not recorded which). This clonotype was obtained from a male donor with ankylosing spondylitis. This chain links TRBV7-8 with TRBJ2-1; 12 nucleotides align to TRBD2. The CDR3 DNA follows: TGTGCCAGCAGCGGCACTAGCGGGAGGATAAATGAGCAGTTCTTC. Translating it yields CASSGTSGRINEQFF.